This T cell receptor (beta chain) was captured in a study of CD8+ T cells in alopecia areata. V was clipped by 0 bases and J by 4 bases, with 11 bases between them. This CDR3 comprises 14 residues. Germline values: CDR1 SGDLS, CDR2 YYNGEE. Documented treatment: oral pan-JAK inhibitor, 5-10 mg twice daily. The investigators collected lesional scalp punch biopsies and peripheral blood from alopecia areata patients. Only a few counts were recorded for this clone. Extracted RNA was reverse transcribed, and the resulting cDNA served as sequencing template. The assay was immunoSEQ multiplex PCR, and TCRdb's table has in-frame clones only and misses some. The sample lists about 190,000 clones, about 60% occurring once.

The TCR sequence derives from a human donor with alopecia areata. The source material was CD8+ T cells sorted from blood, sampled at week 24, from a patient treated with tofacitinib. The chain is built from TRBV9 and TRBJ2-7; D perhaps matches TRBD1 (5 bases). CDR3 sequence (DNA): TGTGCCAGCAGCGTAGACACCCCAGGGTACGAGCAGTACTTC. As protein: CASSVDTPGYEQYF.